Detailed here is one T cell receptor (beta chain). The antigen remains undetermined. These data come from a study of CD8+ T cells in alopecia areata. Whole-study findings and limits: Links between baseline CD8+ expansion and response need larger treated cohorts. Tofacitinib significantly reduced both scalp clonality and expanded CD8+ clones among the top 100. Compared with normal scalp, lesional scalp had higher clonality and more expanded CD8+ clones.

Treatment denoted: oral pan-JAK inhibitor, 5-10 mg twice daily. From PBMCs, CD4+ and CD8+ T cells were sorted. Germline assignment: CDR1 SGHRS and CDR2 YFSETQ. With V trimmed by 4 bases and J by 12 bases, 4 bases remained unmatched. The CDR3 has 11 amino acids. Following extraction, RNA underwent reverse transcription to cDNA, which served as the sequencing template. Clones were read by immunoSEQ multiplex PCR, and TCRdb kept only the in-frame ones, dropping some. The table shows some 170,000 clones, with 50% to 75% occurring only once. Sample: CD4+ T cells sorted from blood, taken at approximately week 60, from a patient treated with tofacitinib. The TCR comes from a human donor with alopecia areata. The rearrangement links TRBV5-1 to TRBJ2-4, with 7 nucleotides matching TRBD2. The CDR3 sequence: CASSAGVRQYF. CDR3 nucleotide sequence: TGCGCCAGCAGCGCGGGAGTCCGTCAGTACTTC.